This is a list of T cell receptor beta chains from one sample in a study of breast tumors, draining lymph nodes, adjacent tissues. One entry per CDR3 protein, called by TCRdb with MiXCR from the multiplex PCR reads. The sample records 200,000 to 250,000 distinct CDR3 sequences, about 34% being singletons. The specimen sequenced was axillary lymph node tissue. These receptors all stem from a female donor with breast cancer. Some clones in this sample may be carry-over from other donors' samples. Each CDR3 is given with its conserved first and last residue. The D gene is left open where the match is weak. Clone size is shown for a subset of rows, as once, few, many or a class of expanded clone.

V	length	D	J	size	CDR3	DNA
TRBV5-4	16	.	TRBJ2-5	few	CASSEGGQILQETQYF	TGTGCCAGCAGCGAGGGGGGGCAGATCCTACAAGAGACCCAGTACTTC
TRBV6-5	16	TRBD1	TRBJ1-5	few	CASSPPHRGRNQPQHF	TGTGCCAGCAGTCCCCCCCACAGGGGACGAAATCAGCCCCAGCATTTT
TRBV11-2	16	TRBD1	TRBJ2-1	many	CASSFHTGGAGNEQFF	TGTGCCAGCAGCTTCCACACAGGGGGCGCGGGAAATGAGCAGTTCTTC
TRBV20-1	14	TRBD2	TRBJ2-1	.	CSARAGESYNEQFF	TGCAGTGCTCGAGCGGGAGAATCCTACAATGAGCAGTTCTTC
TRBV7-2	14	TRBD2	TRBJ2-7	many	CASSLGLAGDEQYF	TGTGCCAGCAGCTTAGGACTAGCGGGAGACGAGCAGTACTTC
TRBV27	17	TRBD2	TRBJ2-3	once	CASSNSGGAWMTDTQYF	TGTGCCAGCAGTAATTCGGGGGGGGCATGGATGACAGATACGCAGTATTTT
TRBV11-3	15	TRBD1	TRBJ1-2	.	CAFGDSLDGTAGYTF	TGTGCCTTCGGGGACAGCTTAGATGGCACGGCTGGCTACACCTTC
TRBV7-3	17	TRBD2	TRBJ2-3	many	CASSPGTSPAPTDTQYF	TGTGCCAGCAGCCCGGGGACTAGCCCGGCCCCCACAGATACGCAGTATTTT
TRBV18	14	.	TRBJ2-5	many	CASSTGNPRETQYF	TGTGCCAGCTCAACTGGGAACCCGAGGGAGACCCAGTACTTC
TRBV10-3	15	TRBD1	TRBJ1-6	many	CAISESGQGTSPLHF	TGTGCCATCAGTGAGTCCGGACAGGGGACTTCACCCCTCCACTTT
TRBV2	14	.	TRBJ1-5	medium-sized	CASSREGNDQPQHF	TGTGCCAGCAGCAGGGAAGGTAATGATCAGCCCCAGCATTTT
TRBV5-1	15	.	TRBJ2-1	many	CASSSDPRAYNEQFF	TGCGCCAGCAGCTCCGACCCGAGGGCCTACAATGAGCAGTTCTTC
TRBV15	14	TRBD1	TRBJ1-5	.	CATSRDPRQGPQHF	TGTGCCACCAGCAGAGACCCCAGACAGGGGCCCCAGCATTTT
TRBV2	15	.	TRBJ1-2	.	CASSEGGSQNYGYTF	TGTGCCAGCAGTGAGGGGGGCTCCCAGAACTATGGCTACACCTTC
TRBV2	17	.	TRBJ2-3	.	CASRRTGREPSTDTQYF	TGTGCCAGCAGGAGGACTGGCAGGGAGCCTAGCACAGATACGCAGTATTTT
TRBV29-1	13	.	TRBJ1-5	many	CSVRRDKNQPQHF	TGCAGCGTCCGCCGGGACAAGAATCAGCCCCAGCATTTT
TRBV5-1	12	.	TRBJ2-3	.	CASSWNTDTQYF	TGCGCCAGCAGCTGGAACACAGATACGCAGTATTTT
TRBV4-3	15	.	TRBJ1-2	many	CASSQDKAGPYGYTF	TGCGCCAGCAGCCAAGATAAGGCAGGACCCTATGGCTACACCTTC
TRBV5-1	14	TRBD1	TRBJ2-7	.	CASRTPQGASEQYF	TGCGCCAGCAGAACACCACAGGGGGCAAGCGAGCAGTACTTC
TRBV28	15	TRBD1	TRBJ2-3	few	CASSGRDRSTDTQYF	TGTGCCAGCAGTGGCCGGGACAGGTCCACAGATACGCAGTATTTT
TRBV3-2	16	.	TRBJ2-1	many	CASSRPGLAGDNEQFF	TGTGCCAGCAGCCGGCCGGGACTAGCGGGGGACAATGAGCAGTTCTTC
TRBV6-5	18	TRBD1	TRBJ2-5	.	CASSPIVIQGGRWETQYF	TGTGCCAGCAGCCCAATTGTGATACAGGGGGGCAGGTGGGAGACCCAGTACTTC
TRBV4-1	16	TRBD2	TRBJ2-1	.	CASSELSSGANNEQFF	TGCGCCAGCAGCGAGCTCTCTAGCGGGGCCAACAATGAGCAGTTCTTC
TRBV28	15	TRBD1	TRBJ2-1	.	CASSLQDRVYNEQFF	TGTGCCAGCAGTTTACAGGACAGGGTCTACAATGAGCAGTTCTTC
TRBV12-3/TRBV12-4	14	.	TRBJ1-1	.	CASSLSGGRTEAFF	TGTGCCAGCAGTTTGTCAGGAGGGCGCACTGAAGCTTTCTTT
TRBV29-1	15	.	TRBJ2-6	many	CSVSLGRAGANVLTF	TGCAGCGTTAGTCTGGGCAGGGCCGGGGCCAACGTCCTGACTTTC
TRBV20-1	15	.	TRBJ2-3	many	CSARDDLYHTDTQYF	TGCAGTGCTAGAGACGACTTATACCACACAGATACGCAGTATTTT
TRBV24-1	13	.	TRBJ2-1	many	CATSDLSSYEQFF	TGTGCCACCAGTGATTTATCGAGCTATGAGCAGTTCTTC
TRBV29-1	13	.	TRBJ1-2	.	CSVEDPGNYGYTF	TGCAGCGTTGAAGACCCCGGCAACTATGGCTACACCTTC
TRBV7-8	12	TRBD1	TRBJ1-3	many	CASSLVTGTIYF	TGTGCCAGCAGCTTAGTGACAGGGACCATATATTTT
TRBV5-1	14	.	TRBJ1-4	.	CASSPGTGGDKLFF	TGCGCCAGCAGCCCCGGGACGGGGGGCGACAAACTGTTTTTT
TRBV18	15	.	TRBJ2-7	many	CASSPPQGKGYEQYF	TGTGCCAGCTCACCGCCCCAGGGGAAGGGCTACGAGCAGTACTTC
TRBV19	15	.	TRBJ1-5	.	CASRSREEGNEPQHF	TGTGCCAGTAGGTCCAGGGAAGAGGGCAATGAGCCCCAGCATTTT
TRBV2	19	TRBD2	TRBJ2-3	many	CASPKPKYRLSGSTDTQYF	TGTGCCAGCCCCAAGCCCAAATACCGCCTTAGCGGGAGTACAGATACGCAGTATTTT
TRBV11-3	15	TRBD2	TRBJ2-1	many	CASRLAGASYNEQFF	TGTGCCAGCAGGTTAGCGGGGGCCTCCTACAATGAGCAGTTCTTC
TRBV6-5	9	TRBD2	TRBJ2-5	.	CASVGRALF	TGTGCCAGCGTCGGGAGGGCGTTATTC
TRBV20-1	16	.	TRBJ2-5	.	CSARDPTALGAETQYF	TGCAGTGCTAGAGACCCGACCGCCCTGGGGGCGGAGACCCAGTACTTC
TRBV7-9	17	.	TRBJ1-6	.	CASSHKPGSSYNSPLHF	TGTGCCAGCAGCCATAAACCCGGGAGCTCCTATAATTCACCCCTCCACTTT
TRBV4-1	16	.	TRBJ2-5	many	CASSHGSGLDWETQYF	TGCGCCAGCAGCCATGGGTCCGGGTTGGATTGGGAGACCCAGTACTTC
TRBV12-3/TRBV12-4	21	.	TRBJ1-3	.	CASRPGPPISPLDGTGNTIYF	TGTGCCAGCAGACCGGGACCCCCAATCAGCCCCCTTGATGGCACAGGAAACACCATATATTTT
TRBV7-3	14	TRBD2	TRBJ2-2	many	CASSLGTSGGELFF	TGTGCCAGCAGCTTAGGGACTAGCGGCGGGGAGCTGTTTTTT
TRBV4-1	19	TRBD2	TRBJ2-5	.	CASSQAGGQGLLRMETQYF	TGCGCCAGCAGCCAAGCGGGGGGGCAGGGCTTATTACGTATGGAGACCCAGTACTTC
TRBV10-3	14	.	TRBJ1-2	once	CAIRRGGVNYGYTF	TGTGCCATCAGACGTGGGGGGGTTAACTATGGCTACACCTTC
TRBV7-3	13	TRBD2	TRBJ2-5	.	CASGIAGGGTQYF	TGTGCCAGCGGAATAGCGGGCGGCGGGACCCAGTACTTC
TRBV6-6	14	.	TRBJ2-3	many	CASSYALARDTQYF	TGTGCCAGCAGTTACGCGCTAGCAAGAGATACGCAGTATTTT